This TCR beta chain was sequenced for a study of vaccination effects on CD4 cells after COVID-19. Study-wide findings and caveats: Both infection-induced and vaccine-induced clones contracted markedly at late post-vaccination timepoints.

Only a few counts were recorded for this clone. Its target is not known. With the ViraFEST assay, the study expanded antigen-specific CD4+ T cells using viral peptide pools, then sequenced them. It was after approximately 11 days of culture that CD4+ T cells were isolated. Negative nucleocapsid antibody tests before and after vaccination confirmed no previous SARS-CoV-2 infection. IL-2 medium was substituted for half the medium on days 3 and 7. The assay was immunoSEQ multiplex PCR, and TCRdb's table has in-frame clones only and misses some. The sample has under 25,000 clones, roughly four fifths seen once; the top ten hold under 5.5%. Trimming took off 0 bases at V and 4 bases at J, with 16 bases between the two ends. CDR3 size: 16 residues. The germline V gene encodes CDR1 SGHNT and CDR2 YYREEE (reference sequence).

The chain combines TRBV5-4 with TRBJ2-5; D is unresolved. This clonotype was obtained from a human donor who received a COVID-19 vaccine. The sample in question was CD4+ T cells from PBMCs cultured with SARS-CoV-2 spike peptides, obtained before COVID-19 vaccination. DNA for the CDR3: TGTGCCAGCAGCTTGGCCGAGGTCAGGTCCGGAGAGACCCAGTACTTC. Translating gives CASSLAEVRSGETQYF.